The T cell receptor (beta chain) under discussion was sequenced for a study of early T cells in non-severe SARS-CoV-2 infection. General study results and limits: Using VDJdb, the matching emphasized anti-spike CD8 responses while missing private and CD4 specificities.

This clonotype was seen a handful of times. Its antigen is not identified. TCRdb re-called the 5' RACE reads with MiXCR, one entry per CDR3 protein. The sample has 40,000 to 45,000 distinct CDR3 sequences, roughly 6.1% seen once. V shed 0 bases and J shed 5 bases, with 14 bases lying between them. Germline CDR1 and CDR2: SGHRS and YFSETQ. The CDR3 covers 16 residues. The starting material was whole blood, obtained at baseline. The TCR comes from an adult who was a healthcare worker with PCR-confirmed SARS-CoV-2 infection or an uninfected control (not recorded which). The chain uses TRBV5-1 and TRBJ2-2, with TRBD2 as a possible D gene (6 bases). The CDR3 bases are TGCGCCAGCAGCTTGGCACCGGGACTTGCGACCGGGGAGCTGTTTTTT. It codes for CASSLAPGLATGELFF.